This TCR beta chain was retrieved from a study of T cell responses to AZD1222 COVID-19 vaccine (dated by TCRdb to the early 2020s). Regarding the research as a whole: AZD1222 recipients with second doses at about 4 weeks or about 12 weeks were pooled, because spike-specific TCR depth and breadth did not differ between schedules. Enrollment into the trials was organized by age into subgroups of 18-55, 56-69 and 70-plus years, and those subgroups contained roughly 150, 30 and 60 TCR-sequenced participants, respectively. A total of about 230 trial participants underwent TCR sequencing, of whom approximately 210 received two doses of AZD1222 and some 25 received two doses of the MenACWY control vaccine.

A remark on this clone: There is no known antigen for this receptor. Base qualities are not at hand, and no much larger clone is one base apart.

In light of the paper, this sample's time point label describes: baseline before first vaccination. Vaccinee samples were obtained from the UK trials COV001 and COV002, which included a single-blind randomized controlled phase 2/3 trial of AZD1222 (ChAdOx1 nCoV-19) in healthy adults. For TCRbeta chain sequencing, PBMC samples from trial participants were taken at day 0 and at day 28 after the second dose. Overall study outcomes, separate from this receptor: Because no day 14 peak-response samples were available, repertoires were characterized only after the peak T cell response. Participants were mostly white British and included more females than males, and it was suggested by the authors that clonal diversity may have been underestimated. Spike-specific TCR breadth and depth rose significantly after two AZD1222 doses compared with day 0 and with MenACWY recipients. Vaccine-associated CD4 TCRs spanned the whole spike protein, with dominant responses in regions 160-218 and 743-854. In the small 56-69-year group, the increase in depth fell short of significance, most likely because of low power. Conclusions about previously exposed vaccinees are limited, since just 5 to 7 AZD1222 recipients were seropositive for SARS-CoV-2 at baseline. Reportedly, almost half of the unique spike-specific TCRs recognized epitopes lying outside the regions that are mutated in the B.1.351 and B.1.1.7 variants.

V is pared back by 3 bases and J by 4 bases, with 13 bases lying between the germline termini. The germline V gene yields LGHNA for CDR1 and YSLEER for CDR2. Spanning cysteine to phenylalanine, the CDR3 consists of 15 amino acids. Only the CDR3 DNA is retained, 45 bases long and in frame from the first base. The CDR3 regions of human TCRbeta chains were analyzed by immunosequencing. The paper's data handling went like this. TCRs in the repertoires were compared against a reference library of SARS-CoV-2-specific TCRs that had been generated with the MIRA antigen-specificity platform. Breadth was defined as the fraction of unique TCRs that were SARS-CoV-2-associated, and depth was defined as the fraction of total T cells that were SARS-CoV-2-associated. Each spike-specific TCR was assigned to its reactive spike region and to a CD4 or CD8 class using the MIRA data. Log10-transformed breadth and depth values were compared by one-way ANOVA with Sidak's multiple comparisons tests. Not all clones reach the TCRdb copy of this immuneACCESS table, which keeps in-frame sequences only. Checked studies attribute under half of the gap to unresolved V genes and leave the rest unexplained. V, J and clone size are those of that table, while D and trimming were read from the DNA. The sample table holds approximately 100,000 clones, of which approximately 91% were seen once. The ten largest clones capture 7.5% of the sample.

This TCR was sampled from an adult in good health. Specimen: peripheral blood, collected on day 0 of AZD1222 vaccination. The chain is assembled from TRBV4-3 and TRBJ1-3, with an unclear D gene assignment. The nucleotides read TGCGCCAGCAGCCACTTCGGACCGACAGGAAACACCATATATTTT. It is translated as CASSHFGPTGNTIYF.